This is a list of T cell receptor beta chains from one sample in a study of OX40 agonist ivuxolimab in advanced cancers. The table came from immunoSEQ multiplex PCR; TCRdb's copy has only in-frame clones and leaves some out. In the table there are more than 8,500 clones, roughly 68% of which are singletons. Sequences were derived from CD4+ or CD8+ T cells sorted from blood, sampled in a trial of the OX40 agonist ivuxolimab. Receptors were obtained from an adult with an advanced solid tumor such as melanoma, head and neck, liver or kidney cancer. CDR3s include the opening cysteine and the closing phenylalanine or tryptophan. D genes are given only for firm matches. Clone size is given for some rows only: seen once, a few or many times, or a class if the clone is expanded.

len,d_gene,v_gene,j_gene,abundance,CDR3nt,CDR3aa
12,NA,TRBV2,TRBJ2-7,NA,TGTGCCAGCAGTGGTGACTCCTACGAGCAGTACTTC,CASSGDSYEQYF
16,TRBD2,TRBV27,TRBJ2-7,once,TGTGCCAGCAGTAAACGAGCGGGAGGTGTTTTCTACGAGCAGTACTTC,CASSKRAGGVFYEQYF
14,NA,TRBV6-6,TRBJ2-5,NA,TGTGCCAGCAGTTACTCGACGGTTGGAGAGACCCAGTACTTC,CASSYSTVGETQYF
16,TRBD1,TRBV29-1,TRBJ1-3,NA,TGCAGCGTTGAAACTGAGGGGGCCTTTTCCCGAAACACCATATATTTT,CSVETEGAFSRNTIYF
16,TRBD1,TRBV7-9,TRBJ1-5,NA,TGTGCCAGCAGCTTAGCGTTGACAGGGACCAGGGAGCCCCAGCATTTT,CASSLALTGTREPQHF
16,TRBD1,TRBV6-4,TRBJ2-1,NA,TGTGCCAGCAGTGTTAACGCAGGGGGATCCGAGGATGAGCAGTTCTTC,CASSVNAGGSEDEQFF
12,NA,TRBV6-6,TRBJ2-7,NA,TGTGCCAGCAGTTACTCAAGATACGAGCAGTACTTC,CASSYSRYEQYF
15,NA,TRBV27,TRBJ2-1,NA,TGTGCCAGCAGTTGGAAAGGGTCCGGCGACAATGAGCAGTTCTTC,CASSWKGSGDNEQFF
14,NA,TRBV2,TRBJ2-7,NA,TGTGCCAGCATAGGTTCCAGGCGAGACGGAGGGCAGTACTTC,CASIGSRRDGGQYF
13,NA,TRBV9,TRBJ2-1,NA,TGTGCCAGCAGCATCCCTCCTTACAATGAGCAGTTCTTC,CASSIPPYNEQFF
12,NA,TRBV19,TRBJ1-1,NA,TGTGCCAGTAGTCCAGGGGTCGCTGAAGCTTTCTTT,CASSPGVAEAFF
16,TRBD2,TRBV7-2,TRBJ2-1,few,TGTGCCAGCAGCCCCGGGACTAGGATCCCGGATCGGGAGCAGTTCTTC,CASSPGTRIPDREQFF
15,TRBD2,TRBV7-9,TRBJ2-7,NA,TGTGCCAGCAGCCGGACTAGCGGGAGCTCCTACGAGCAGTACTTC,CASSRTSGSSYEQYF
14,TRBD1,TRBV7-6,TRBJ1-1,once,TGTGCCAGCAGCTCGGACAGGGTGAACACTGAAGCTTTCTTT,CASSSDRVNTEAFF
14,TRBD2,TRBV4-3,TRBJ2-1,NA,TGCGCCAGCAGCCAAGTAGGCCTAGCGGGTGAGCAGTTCTTC,CASSQVGLAGEQFF
17,TRBD2,TRBV18,TRBJ2-1,NA,TGTGCCAGCTCACCCGGGGCTAGCGGGAGGGCTTACAATGAGCAGTTCTTC,CASSPGASGRAYNEQFF
17,NA,TRBV11-2,TRBJ1-3,large,TGTGCCAGCAGCCCCGGGTCGGCCGGGCGGAGAGGAAACACCATATATTTT,CASSPGSAGRRGNTIYF
13,NA,TRBV5-4,TRBJ2-1,NA,TGTGCCAGCAGCTCCGGACAGAACAATGAGCAGTTCTTC,CASSSGQNNEQFF
15,TRBD2,TRBV6-1,TRBJ2-3,NA,TGTGCCAGCAGTGAACTAGCGGGAGGGCCAGATACGCAGTATTTT,CASSELAGGPDTQYF
15,NA,TRBV19,TRBJ2-3,NA,TGTGCCAGTAGTCCCCGGGACTGGGATAGGGATACGCAGTATTTT,CASSPRDWDRDTQYF
13,NA,TRBV19,TRBJ2-7,NA,TGTGCCAGTAGTATAGGTGGGGCCTACGAGCAGTACTTC,CASSIGGAYEQYF
15,NA,TRBV21-1,TRBJ2-7,NA,TGTGCCAGCAGCACAGGGACGGCGGGAGCGAACGAGCAGTACTTC,CASSTGTAGANEQYF
15,NA,TRBV7-9,TRBJ1-4,NA,TGTGCCAGCAGCCCTACCCTTGGAACTAATGAAAAACTGTTTTTT,CASSPTLGTNEKLFF
15,TRBD1,TRBV28,TRBJ1-4,NA,TGTGCCAGCAGCCCCGGACAGGGTTGGGGTGAAAAACTGTTTTTT,CASSPGQGWGEKLFF
15,TRBD2,TRBV29-1,TRBJ2-1,NA,TGCAGCGTTGTTGGGCTAGCGGGTACCTACAATGAGCAGTTCTTC,CSVVGLAGTYNEQFF
12,NA,TRBV28,TRBJ2-1,NA,TGTGCCAGCAGTTTGGGTCGTAATGAGCAGTTCTTC,CASSLGRNEQFF
15,TRBD1,TRBV6-5,TRBJ1-4,NA,TGTGCCAGCAGTTCGGGGACAGGGCCTAATGAAAAACTGTTTTTT,CASSSGTGPNEKLFF
14,NA,TRBV6-5,TRBJ1-2,NA,TGTGCCAGCAGGGGGGGAGAAACCTGGGGTGGCTACACCTTC,CASRGGETWGGYTF
14,NA,TRBV27,TRBJ2-3,NA,TGTGCCAGCAGTTTAAGCGGAAGTGGGTATACGCAGTATTTT,CASSLSGSGYTQYF
15,NA,TRBV6-6,TRBJ1-5,NA,TGTGCCAGCAGTTCCTCGGACGGGGCCGGGCAGCCCCAGCATTTT,CASSSSDGAGQPQHF
16,TRBD1,TRBV18,TRBJ1-5,NA,TGTGCCAGCTCACGATCGTCAGGGGGGAGCAATCAGCCCCAGCATTTT,CASSRSSGGSNQPQHF
17,TRBD2,TRBV9,TRBJ2-3,few,TGTGCCAGCAGCGAGGAGGGGACTAGCGGGAGAACAGATACGCAGTATTTT,CASSEEGTSGRTDTQYF
13,NA,TRBV11-2,TRBJ1-1,NA,TGTGCCAGCAGCTCCAACGTGAACACTGAAGCTTTCTTT,CASSSNVNTEAFF
16,TRBD1,TRBV7-6,TRBJ2-6,NA,TGTGCCAGCAGCTGGGGACAGAGCTCTGGGGCCAACGTCCTGACTTTC,CASSWGQSSGANVLTF
17,NA,TRBV7-9,TRBJ1-3,few,TGTGCCAGCAGCCCCGGGTCGGCCGGGCGGAGAGGAAACACCATATATTTT,CASSPGSAGRRGNTIYF
15,TRBD2,TRBV27,TRBJ2-1,NA,TGTGCCAGCAGTTCCGGACTAGCGGAGAACAATGAGCAGTTCTTC,CASSSGLAENNEQFF
11,NA,TRBV29-1,TRBJ2-1,NA,TGCAGCGTTGAGTTTTCGACCGAGCAGTTCTTC,CSVEFSTEQFF
14,NA,TRBV4-1,TRBJ1-5,NA,TGCGCCAGCAGCCAAGTGGGGAAAGACCAGCCCCAGCATTTT,CASSQVGKDQPQHF
15,TRBD2,TRBV10-2,TRBJ2-1,NA,TGCGCCAGCAGTGATACTAGCGGGATTTACAATGAGCAGTTCTTC,CASSDTSGIYNEQFF
15,NA,TRBV2,TRBJ1-5,NA,TGTGCCAGCAGGGCGGATTGGGGTGGCAATCAGCCCCAGCATTTT,CASRADWGGNQPQHF
14,TRBD1,TRBV6-5,TRBJ2-7,few,TGTGCCAGCGCCCAGACAGGGCTAAGCTACGAGCAGTACTTC,CASAQTGLSYEQYF
12,NA,TRBV7-9,TRBJ1-4,NA,TGTGCCAGCAGTGGGGACTCTGAAAAACTGTTTTTT,CASSGDSEKLFF
14,NA,TRBV7-8,TRBJ1-4,NA,TGTGCCAGCACCGGCTGGGGGGGTAATGAAAAACTGTTTTTT,CASTGWGGNEKLFF
14,TRBD2,TRBV7-9,TRBJ2-7,NA,TGTGCCAGCAGCTTACCCCTAGCGGGACGCGAGCAGTACTTC,CASSLPLAGREQYF
13,TRBD1,TRBV7-9,TRBJ1-3,NA,TGTGCCAGCAGCGAGGGACAGCGAAACACCATATATTTT,CASSEGQRNTIYF
15,NA,TRBV7-9,TRBJ2-7,NA,TGTGCCAGCAGCTTAGATAGTGGGGTATACTACGAGCAGTACTTC,CASSLDSGVYYEQYF
14,TRBD1,TRBV5-4,TRBJ2-5,NA,TGTGCCAGCAGCTGGACAGGGTACCCAGAGACCCAGTACTTC,CASSWTGYPETQYF
14,NA,TRBV5-4,TRBJ2-7,NA,TGTGCCAGCAGCTTGGGAGGAACCACCTACGAGCAGTACTTC,CASSLGGTTYEQYF
15,NA,TRBV27,TRBJ1-1,many,TGTGCCAGCAGTTTATTTGCAGGGAGAGGCACTGAAGCTTTCTTT,CASSLFAGRGTEAFF
16,NA,TRBV7-2,TRBJ2-7,NA,TGTGCCAGCAGCCAAGAGGAGGACAGATTTTACTACGAGCAGTACTTC,CASSQEEDRFYYEQYF
15,TRBD2,TRBV5-1,TRBJ2-3,NA,TGCGCCAGCAGCCAGCCTAGCGGGCACACAGATACGCAGTATTTT,CASSQPSGHTDTQYF
16,NA,TRBV28,TRBJ2-7,NA,TGTGCCAGCAGTACCCCCCGGGACTCCCTCTCCTACGAGCAGTACTTC,CASSTPRDSLSYEQYF
14,TRBD2,TRBV11-2,TRBJ2-7,NA,TGTGCCAGCAGCTTAGCGGGAGGGGTTTACGAGCAGTACTTC,CASSLAGGVYEQYF
13,NA,TRBV27,TRBJ2-1,NA,TGTGCCAGCAGCCTAGGGGTCCGCAATGAGCAGTTCTTC,CASSLGVRNEQFF
16,TRBD2,TRBV2,TRBJ2-1,NA,TGTGCCAGCAGCGGACTAGCGGGAGCGTTATACAATGAGCAGTTCTTC,CASSGLAGALYNEQFF
13,NA,TRBV6-1,TRBJ1-5,few,TGTGCCAGCAGTGAAGCAGAAATTCAGCCCCAGCATTTT,CASSEAEIQPQHF
16,NA,TRBV2,TRBJ1-2,large,TGTGCCAGCAGTGAAGCATGGGGGGAGACGGGTTATGGCTACACCTTC,CASSEAWGETGYGYTF
14,TRBD2,TRBV5-4,TRBJ2-1,NA,TGTGCCAGCAGCCCCTCTAGCGGGGGCAATGAGCAGTTCTTC,CASSPSSGGNEQFF